The 14 T cell receptor beta chains listed next were all sequenced from one sample in a study of shared clonotypes between healthy human individuals. This table comes from immunoSEQ multiplex PCR, and its TCRdb copy is limited to in-frame clones, with some not included. In the table there are approximately 720,000 clones, about two thirds of which are singletons. Sequenced: memory CD4+ T cells sorted from blood. Specified subset: CD45RA-negative fraction. The origin of the receptors is a woman aged 30 to 39 in good health.

The CDR3 loop reads CASSFGQGNYGYTF. CDR3 DNA: TGTGCCAGCTCATTCGGACAGGGGAACTATGGCTACACCTTC. This chain uses TRBV18 with TRBJ1-2; 9 bases are shared with TRBD1. This CDR3 has 14 residues. Germline V gene sequence: CDR1 KGHSH, CDR2 LQKENI. With 5 bases clipped from V and 2 bases from J, the junction kept 3 bases outside the gene matches.

The chain uses TRBV6-9 and TRBJ2-7; D may be TRBD1 or TRBD2 (5 bases each). CDR1 MNHGY and CDR2 SVAAGI come from the germline V gene. Trimming shortened V by 8 bases and J by 5 bases, and 28 bases separated the two germline ends. CDR3 length equals 17 residues. CDR3 sequence: CASGPLIRGREVDEQYF. CDR3 DNA: TGTGCCAGCGGGCCCCTCATACGGGGCAGGGAAGTCGACGAGCAGTACTTC.

This chain uses TRBV2 with TRBJ1-5; D is unresolved. Between the trimmed V and J ends, which lost 6 bases and 7 bases, there was a span of 13 bases. Germline V gene data show CDR1 as SNHLY and CDR2 as FYNNEI. The CDR3 is 13 amino acids. The CDR3 coding sequence is TGTGCCAGCAGAGTTGAGGGTATCCAGCCCCAGCATTTT. Residues: CASRVEGIQPQHF. Full variable domain (rest looked up from reference TRBV2 and TRBJ1-5): EPEVTQTPSHQVTQMGQEVILRCVPISNHLYFYWYRQILGQKVEFLVSFYNNEISEKSEIFDDQFSVERPDGSNFTLKIRSTKLEDSAMYFCASRVEGIQPQHFGDGTRLSIL.

This clone was seen only a few times. The rearrangement uses TRBV2 and TRBJ2-7; TRBD2 matches at 7 bases. The V gene end was trimmed by 6 bases and the J gene end by 0 bases; junction bases not matched to a gene: 2. There are 13 residues in the CDR3. Germline V gene lookup returns CDR1 SNHLY and CDR2 FYNNEI. CDR3 DNA: TGTGCCAGCAGCGGGAGGAGCTCCTACGAGCAGTACTTC. This codes for CASSGRSSYEQYF.

The genes are TRBV5-1 and TRBJ2-1, with 10 bases that match TRBD2. The V gene's germline CDR1 is SGHRS and CDR2 YFSETQ. After removal of 0 bases from V and 7 bases from J, the junction contained 13 bases not matched to a gene. The CDR3 runs 18 residues. CDR3 sequence: CASSLDGRSSGSANEQFF. CDR3 in DNA: TGCGCCAGCAGCTTGGACGGTCGGTCTAGCGGGAGTGCGAATGAGCAGTTCTTC.

The J gene is TRBJ2-2, the V gene TRBV7-6, with 9 bases identical to TRBD1. Germline V gene data show CDR1 as SGHVS and CDR2 as FNYEAQ. The CDR3 extends over 16 amino acids. J was trimmed by 7 bases and V by 5 bases; bases with no gene match: 11. Here the CDR3 reads CASSTRTGERNGELFF. The CDR3 DNA sequence: TGTGCCAGCAGCACTAGGACAGGGGAGAGGAACGGGGAGCTGTTTTTT. The whole variable domain, filled in from reference TRBV7-6 and TRBJ2-2, reads GAGVSQSPRYKVTKRGQDVALRCDPISGHVSLYWYRQALGQGPEFLTYFNYEAQQDKSGLPNDRFSAERPEGSISTLTIQRTEQRDSAMYRCASSTRTGERNGELFFGEGSRLTVL.

The V call is TRBV6-5, the J call TRBJ2-7; D is unclear. Germline values: CDR1 MNHEY, CDR2 SVGAGI. This CDR3 has 10 residues. The ends were cut back, 2 bases at V and 12 bases at J, with 8 bases in the middle. The CDR3 DNA reads as TGTGCCAGCAGTTACAGGGTACGGTACTTC. Its translation is CASSYRVRYF.

Only one count was recorded for this clone. The chain is built from TRBV29-1 and TRBJ2-7; D is unclear. Trimming removed 4 bases at V and 3 bases at J, with 10 bases between. Germline V gene lookup returns CDR1 SQVTM and CDR2 ANQGSEA. The CDR3 has 12 amino acids. This CDR3 is CSVAKDDYEQYF. The CDR3 coding sequence is TGCAGCGTTGCAAAAGACGACTACGAGCAGTACTTC.

V usage is TRBV7-9 and J usage is TRBJ2-5; tentatively, D is TRBD1 (6 bases). This CDR3 comprises 14 residues. With 2 bases removed from V and 3 bases from J, the gap between germline ends came to 10 bases. In germline, CDR1 is SEHNR, CDR2 FQNEAQ (reference sequence). The CDR3 protein is CASSLSRGKETQYF. CDR3 bases: TGTGCCAGCAGCTTATCCAGGGGTAAAGAGACCCAGTACTTC.

This clone was observed a few times. Other DNA sequences within the sample encode an identical CDR3. CDR3 DNA sequence: TGTGCCAGCAGCCGAGCTTCTAGCACAGATACGCAGTATTTT. Translation: CASSRASSTDTQYF. The V and J genes are TRBV7-2 and TRBJ2-3; D remains ambiguous. Germline CDR1 is SGHTA and CDR2 is FQGNSA. The CDR3 totals 14 residues. V was trimmed by 5 bases and J by 0 bases, leaving 9 bases between them.

This chain uses TRBV2 with TRBJ2-5; D ambiguous. V was shortened by 7 bases and J by 5 bases, with 20 bases between the two germline ends. Germline CDR1 reads SNHLY; CDR2 reads FYNNEI. CDR3 length equals 15 residues. The CDR3 spells CASKTRVASFETQYF. CDR3 DNA: TGTGCCAGCAAGACAAGGGTAGCTTCCTTTGAGACCCAGTACTTC.

The rearrangement uses TRBV5-1 and TRBJ2-5; 7 bases agree with TRBD2. The CDR3 sequence is 14 residues long. Trimming at V came to 4 bases and at J to 6 bases, leaving 9 bases not matched to a gene. Germline V gene lookup returns CDR1 SGHRS and CDR2 YFSETQ. As DNA, the CDR3 is TGCGCCAGCAGCGCAGCAGTCGGGGGGAAGACCCAGTACTTC. Protein: CASSAAVGGKTQYF.

V usage is TRBV2 and J usage is TRBJ1-1, with no clear D. The CDR3 runs 12 residues. Germline assignment: CDR1 SNHLY and CDR2 FYNNEI. V lost 11 bases and J 1 base, leaving 11 bases between the germline ends. For the CDR3, the DNA is TGTGCCGTAAGCAGCGAGAACACTGAAGCTTTCTTT. It codes for CAVSSENTEAFF.

V and J are TRBV27 and TRBJ2-1; 8 bases line up with TRBD1. The germline gives CDR1 MNHEY, CDR2 SMNVEV (reference sequence). J was trimmed by 4 bases and V by 4 bases; bases with no gene match: 6. This CDR3 is 15 amino acids long. CDR3: CASSSGGSPYNEQFF. The DNA for the CDR3 is TGTGCCAGCAGTTCAGGGGGCAGCCCTTACAATGAGCAGTTCTTC.